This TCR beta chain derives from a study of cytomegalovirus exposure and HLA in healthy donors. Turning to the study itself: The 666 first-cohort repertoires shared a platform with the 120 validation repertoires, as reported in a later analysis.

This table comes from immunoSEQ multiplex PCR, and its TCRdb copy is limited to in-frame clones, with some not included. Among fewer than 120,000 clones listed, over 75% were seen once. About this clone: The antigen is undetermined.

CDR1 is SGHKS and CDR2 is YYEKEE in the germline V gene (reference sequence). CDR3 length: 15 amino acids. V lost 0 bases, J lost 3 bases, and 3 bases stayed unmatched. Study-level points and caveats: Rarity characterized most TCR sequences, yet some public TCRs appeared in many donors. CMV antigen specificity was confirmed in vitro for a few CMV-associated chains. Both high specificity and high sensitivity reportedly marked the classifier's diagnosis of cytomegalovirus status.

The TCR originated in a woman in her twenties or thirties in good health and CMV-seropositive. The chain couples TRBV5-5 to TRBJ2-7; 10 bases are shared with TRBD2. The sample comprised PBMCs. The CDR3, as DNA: TGTGCCAGCAGCTTGGTAGCGGGGGGCTACTACGAGCAGTACTTC. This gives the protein CASSLVAGGYYEQYF.